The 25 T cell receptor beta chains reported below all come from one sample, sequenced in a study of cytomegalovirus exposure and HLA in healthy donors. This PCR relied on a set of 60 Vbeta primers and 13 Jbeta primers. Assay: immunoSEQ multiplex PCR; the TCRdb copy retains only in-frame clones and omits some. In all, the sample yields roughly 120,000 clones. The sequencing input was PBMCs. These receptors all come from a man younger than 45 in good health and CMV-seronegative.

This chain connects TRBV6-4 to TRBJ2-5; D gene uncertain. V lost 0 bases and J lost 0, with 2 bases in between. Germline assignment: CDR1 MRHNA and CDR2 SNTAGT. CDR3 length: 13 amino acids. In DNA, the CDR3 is TGTGCCAGCAGTGACTCCTACCAAGAGACCCAGTACTTC. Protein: CASSDSYQETQYF.

CDR3 in DNA: TGTGCCAGCAGCTTGGCTCGCCTAGCGTTATACAATGAGCAGTTCTTC. It yields the protein CASSLARLALYNEQFF. This sequence joins TRBV5-8 and TRBJ2-1, with D perhaps TRBD2 (6 bases). The CDR3 contains 16 residues. Germline CDR1 and CDR2: SGHTS and YDEGEE. The germline V and J ends were trimmed by 0 bases and 4 bases, with 14 bases remaining between them.

The CDR3 nucleotides read TGTGCCAGTTTACAGGGTCTGAGCTACGAGCAGTACTTC. Protein sequence: CASLQGLSYEQYF. The V and J genes are TRBV18 and TRBJ2-5, with D possibly TRBD1 on 6 matching bases. The end of the DNA fits TRBJ2-7 better, so the J call may be wrong. The germline V gene encodes CDR1 KGHSH and CDR2 LQKENI. The CDR3 spans 13 residues.

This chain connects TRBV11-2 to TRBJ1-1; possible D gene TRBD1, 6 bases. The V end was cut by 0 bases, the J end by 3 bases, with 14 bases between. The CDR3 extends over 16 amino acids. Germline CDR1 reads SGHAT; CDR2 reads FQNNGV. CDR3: CASSLEPRRGDTEAFF. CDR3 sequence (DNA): TGTGCCAGCAGCTTAGAGCCTCGCAGGGGCGACACTGAAGCTTTCTTT.

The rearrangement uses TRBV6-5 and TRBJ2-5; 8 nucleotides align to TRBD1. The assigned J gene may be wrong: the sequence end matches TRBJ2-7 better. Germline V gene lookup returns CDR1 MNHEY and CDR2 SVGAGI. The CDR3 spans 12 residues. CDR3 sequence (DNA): TGTGCCAGCAGGAGAGACAGGGGCGAGCAGTACTTC. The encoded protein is CASRRDRGEQYF.

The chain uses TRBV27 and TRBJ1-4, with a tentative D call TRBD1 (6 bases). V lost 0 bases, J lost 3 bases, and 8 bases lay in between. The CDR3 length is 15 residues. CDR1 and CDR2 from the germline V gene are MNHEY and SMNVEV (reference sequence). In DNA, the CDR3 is TGTGCCAGCAGTTTATCCAGGGGCCCTAATGAAAAACTGTTTTTT. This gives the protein CASSLSRGPNEKLFF.

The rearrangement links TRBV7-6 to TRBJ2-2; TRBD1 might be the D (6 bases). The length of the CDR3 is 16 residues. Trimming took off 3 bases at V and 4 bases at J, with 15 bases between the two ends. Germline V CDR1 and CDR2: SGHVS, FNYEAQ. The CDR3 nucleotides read TGTGCCAGCAGCTTCCCCCCGGGACACCCCACCGGGGAGCTGTTTTTT. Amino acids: CASSFPPGHPTGELFF.

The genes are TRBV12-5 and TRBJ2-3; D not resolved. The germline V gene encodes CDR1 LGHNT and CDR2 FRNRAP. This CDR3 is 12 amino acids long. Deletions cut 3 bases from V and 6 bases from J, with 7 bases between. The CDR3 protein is CASGFEVDTQYF. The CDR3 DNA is TGTGCTAGTGGTTTTGAGGTGGATACGCAGTATTTT.

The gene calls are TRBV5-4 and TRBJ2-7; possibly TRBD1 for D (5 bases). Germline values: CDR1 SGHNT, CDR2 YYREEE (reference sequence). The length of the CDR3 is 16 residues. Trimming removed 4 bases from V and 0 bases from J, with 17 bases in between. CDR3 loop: CASSPSTGFTSYEQYF. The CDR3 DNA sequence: TGTGCCAGCAGCCCTTCAACAGGATTTACCTCCTACGAGCAGTACTTC.

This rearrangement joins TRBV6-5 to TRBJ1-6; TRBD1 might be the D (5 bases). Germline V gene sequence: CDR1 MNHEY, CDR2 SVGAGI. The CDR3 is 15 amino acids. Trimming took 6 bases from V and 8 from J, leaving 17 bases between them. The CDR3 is CASRARTWGDSPLHF. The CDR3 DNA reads TGTGCCAGCAGGGCACGGACTTGGGGGGATTCACCCCTCCACTTT.

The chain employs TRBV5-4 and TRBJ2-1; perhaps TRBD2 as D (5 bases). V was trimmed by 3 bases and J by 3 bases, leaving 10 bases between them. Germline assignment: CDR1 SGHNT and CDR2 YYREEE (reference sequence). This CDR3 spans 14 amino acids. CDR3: CASSSGLYYNEQFF. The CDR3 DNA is TGTGCCAGCAGCTCCGGACTGTACTACAATGAGCAGTTCTTC.

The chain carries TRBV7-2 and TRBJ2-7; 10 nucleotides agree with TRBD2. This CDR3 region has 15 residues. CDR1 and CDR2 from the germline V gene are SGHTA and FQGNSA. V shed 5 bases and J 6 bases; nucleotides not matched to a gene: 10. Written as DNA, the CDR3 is TGTGCCAGCAGCCCGCAGCGGGAGGGCCTTCGCGAGCAGTACTTC. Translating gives CASSPQREGLREQYF.

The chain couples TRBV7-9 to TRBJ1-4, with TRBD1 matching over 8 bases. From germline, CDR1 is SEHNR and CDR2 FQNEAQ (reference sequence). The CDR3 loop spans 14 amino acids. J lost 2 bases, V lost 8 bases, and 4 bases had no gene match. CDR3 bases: TGTGCCAGCGGACAGGGAGCTACTAATGAAAAACTGTTTTTT. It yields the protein CASGQGATNEKLFF.

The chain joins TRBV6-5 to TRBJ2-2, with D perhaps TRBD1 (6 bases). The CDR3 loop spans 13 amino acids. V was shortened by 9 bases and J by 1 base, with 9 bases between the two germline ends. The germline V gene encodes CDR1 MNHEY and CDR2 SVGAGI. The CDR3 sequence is CASRQVNTGELFF. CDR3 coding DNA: TGTGCCAGTAGACAGGTGAACACCGGGGAGCTGTTTTTT.

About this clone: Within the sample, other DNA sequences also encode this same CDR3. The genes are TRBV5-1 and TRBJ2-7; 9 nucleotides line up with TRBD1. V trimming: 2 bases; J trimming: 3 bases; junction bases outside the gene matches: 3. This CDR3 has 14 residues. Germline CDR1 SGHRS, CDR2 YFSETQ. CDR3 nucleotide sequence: TGCGCCAGCAGCTTCGGGACAGGGAGCTACGAGCAGTACTTC. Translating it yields CASSFGTGSYEQYF.

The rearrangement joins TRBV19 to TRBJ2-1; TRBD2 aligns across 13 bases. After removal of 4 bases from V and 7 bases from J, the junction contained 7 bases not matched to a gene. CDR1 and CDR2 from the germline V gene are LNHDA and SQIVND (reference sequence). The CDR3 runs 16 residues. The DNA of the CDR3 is TGTGCCAGTAGTACCATACTAGCGGGAGGGTCTAATGAGCAGTTCTTC. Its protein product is CASSTILAGGSNEQFF.

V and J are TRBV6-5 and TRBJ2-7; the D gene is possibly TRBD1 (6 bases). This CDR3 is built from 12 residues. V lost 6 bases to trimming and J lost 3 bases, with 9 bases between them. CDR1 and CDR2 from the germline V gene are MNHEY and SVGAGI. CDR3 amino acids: CASRSGDYEQYF. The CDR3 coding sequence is TGTGCCAGCAGGTCAGGGGACTACGAGCAGTACTTC.

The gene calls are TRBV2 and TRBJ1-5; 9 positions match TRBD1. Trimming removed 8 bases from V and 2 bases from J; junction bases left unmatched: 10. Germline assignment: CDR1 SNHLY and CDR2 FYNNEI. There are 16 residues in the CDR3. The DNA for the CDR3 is TGTGCCAGCGTGGGACAGGGCCTCGAGGGCAATCAGCCCCAGCATTTT. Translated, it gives CASVGQGLEGNQPQHF.

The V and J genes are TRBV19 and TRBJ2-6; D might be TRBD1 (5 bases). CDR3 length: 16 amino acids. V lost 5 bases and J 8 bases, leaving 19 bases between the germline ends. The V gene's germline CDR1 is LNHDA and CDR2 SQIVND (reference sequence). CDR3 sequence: CASSFRQTLQTNVLTF. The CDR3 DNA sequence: TGTGCCAGTAGTTTCAGACAGACCTTACAGACCAACGTCCTGACTTTC.

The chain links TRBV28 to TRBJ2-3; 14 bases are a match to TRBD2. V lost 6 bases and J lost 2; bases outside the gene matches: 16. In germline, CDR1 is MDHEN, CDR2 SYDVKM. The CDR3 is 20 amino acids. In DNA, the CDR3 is TGTGCCAGCAGACCTCCGGGACTAGCGGGGGAACTGCAAATCACAGATACGCAGTATTTT. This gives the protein CASRPPGLAGELQITDTQYF.

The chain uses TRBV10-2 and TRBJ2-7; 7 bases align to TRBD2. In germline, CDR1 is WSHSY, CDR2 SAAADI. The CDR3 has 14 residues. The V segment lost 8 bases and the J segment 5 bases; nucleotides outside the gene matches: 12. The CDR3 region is CASRTGGTHDEQYF. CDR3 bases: TGCGCCAGCCGGACGGGAGGCACTCACGACGAGCAGTACTTC.

The DNA of the CDR3 is TGCGCCAGCAGCGCAGGGGGCATGAGGACTGAAGCTTTCTTT. Protein: CASSAGGMRTEAFF. This sequence joins TRBV5-1 and TRBJ1-1; the match to TRBD1 covers 8 bases. Trimming took 4 bases from V and 5 from J; bases not matched to a gene: 7. The V gene's germline CDR1 is SGHRS and CDR2 YFSETQ. The CDR3 length is 14 residues. Together with reference TRBV5-1 and TRBJ1-1, the CDR3 gives the full variable domain: KAGVTQTPRYLIKTRGQQVTLSCSPISGHRSVSWYQQTPGQGLQFLFEYFSETQRNKGNFPGRFSGRQFSNSRSEMNVSTLELGDSALYLCASSAGGMRTEAFFGQGTRLTVV.

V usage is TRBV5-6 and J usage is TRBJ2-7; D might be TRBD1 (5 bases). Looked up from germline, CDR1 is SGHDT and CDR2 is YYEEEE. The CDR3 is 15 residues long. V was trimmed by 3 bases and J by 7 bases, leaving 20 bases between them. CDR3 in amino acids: CASSSLPTALGEQYF. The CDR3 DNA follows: TGTGCCAGCAGCTCGCTTCCGACAGCCCTTGGGGAGCAGTACTTC.

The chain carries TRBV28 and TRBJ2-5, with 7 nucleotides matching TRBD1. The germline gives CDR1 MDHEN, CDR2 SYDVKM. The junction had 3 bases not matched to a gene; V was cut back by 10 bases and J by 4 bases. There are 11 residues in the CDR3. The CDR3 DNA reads TGTGCCACAGGGGGAGTAGAGACCCAGTACTTC. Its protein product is CATGGVETQYF.

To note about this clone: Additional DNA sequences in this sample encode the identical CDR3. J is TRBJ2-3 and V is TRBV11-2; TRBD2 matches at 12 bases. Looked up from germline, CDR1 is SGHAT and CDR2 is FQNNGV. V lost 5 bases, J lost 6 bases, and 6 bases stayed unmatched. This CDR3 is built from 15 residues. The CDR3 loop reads CASSALAGGPDTQYF. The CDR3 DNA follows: TGTGCCAGCAGCGCACTAGCGGGAGGCCCGGATACGCAGTATTTT.